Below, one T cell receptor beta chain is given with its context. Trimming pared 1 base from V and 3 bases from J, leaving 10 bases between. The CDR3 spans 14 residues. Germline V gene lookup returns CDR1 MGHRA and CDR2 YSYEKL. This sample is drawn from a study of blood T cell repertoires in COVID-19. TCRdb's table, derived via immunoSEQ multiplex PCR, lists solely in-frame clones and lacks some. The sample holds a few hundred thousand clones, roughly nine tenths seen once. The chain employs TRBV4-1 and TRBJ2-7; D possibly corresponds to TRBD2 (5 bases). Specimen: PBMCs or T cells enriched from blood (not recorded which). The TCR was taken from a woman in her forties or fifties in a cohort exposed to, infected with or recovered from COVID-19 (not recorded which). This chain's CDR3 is CASSQGLAGYEQYF. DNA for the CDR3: TGCGCCAGCAGCCAAGGTTTGGCGGGCTACGAGCAGTACTTC.